This T cell receptor (beta chain) was profiled in a study of shared T cell receptors in the human thymus. CDR1 and CDR2 (germline): LGHNA, YSLEER. J lost 2 bases, V lost 0 bases, and 7 bases had no gene match. CDR3 size: 17 residues. Repertoires were generated with immunoSEQ multiplex PCR, while TCRdb's copy carries only in-frame clones and drops some. The sample records some 700,000 clones, around nine tenths being singletons. These sequences were also reported in another study, on human thymus T cells. This second report adds: The people who donated were healthy Finnish babies having corrective surgery for congenital heart defects. Surgeons resected thymus tissue during corrective heart surgery. Repertoires from thymus and blood appeared to show biased V and J gene usage. Among unrelated individuals, related research reported thymic repertoires that overlapped highly.

The sequence derives from a boy under two years old with a congenital heart defect. Sequencing was performed on thymocytes. The chain combines TRBV4-3 with TRBJ2-7; the match to TRBD2 covers 10 bases. CDR3 sequence (DNA): TGCGCCAGCAGCCAAGACCACAGCGGGAGGGGCCCCTACGAGCAGTACTTC. Translated, it gives CASSQDHSGRGPYEQYF.